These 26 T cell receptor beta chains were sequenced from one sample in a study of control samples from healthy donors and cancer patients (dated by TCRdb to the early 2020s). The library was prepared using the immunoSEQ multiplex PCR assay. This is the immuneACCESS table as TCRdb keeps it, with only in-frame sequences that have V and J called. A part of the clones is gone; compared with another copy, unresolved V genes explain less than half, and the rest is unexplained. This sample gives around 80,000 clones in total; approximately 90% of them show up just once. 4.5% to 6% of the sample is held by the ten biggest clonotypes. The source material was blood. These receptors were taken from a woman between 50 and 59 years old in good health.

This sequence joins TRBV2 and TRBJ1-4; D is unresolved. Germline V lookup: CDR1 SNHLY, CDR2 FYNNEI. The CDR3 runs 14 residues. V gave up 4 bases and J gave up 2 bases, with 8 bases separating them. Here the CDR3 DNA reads TGTGCCAGCAGTGCCGGTACTACTAATGAAAAACTGTTTTTT. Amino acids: CASSAGTTNEKLFF.

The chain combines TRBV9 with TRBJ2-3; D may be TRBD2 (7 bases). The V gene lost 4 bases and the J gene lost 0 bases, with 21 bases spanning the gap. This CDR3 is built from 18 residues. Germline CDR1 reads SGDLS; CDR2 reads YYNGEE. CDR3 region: CASSPGEGGTTSTDTQYF. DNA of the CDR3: TGTGCCAGCAGCCCCGGGGAGGGGGGGACAACTAGCACAGATACGCAGTATTTT.

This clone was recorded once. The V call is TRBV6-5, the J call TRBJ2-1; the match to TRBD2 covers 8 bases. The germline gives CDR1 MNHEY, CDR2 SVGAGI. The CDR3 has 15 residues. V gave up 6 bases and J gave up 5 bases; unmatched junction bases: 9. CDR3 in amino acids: CASRGLRGGHNEQFF. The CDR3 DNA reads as TGTGCCAGCAGGGGCCTTCGGGGGGGTCACAATGAGCAGTTCTTC.

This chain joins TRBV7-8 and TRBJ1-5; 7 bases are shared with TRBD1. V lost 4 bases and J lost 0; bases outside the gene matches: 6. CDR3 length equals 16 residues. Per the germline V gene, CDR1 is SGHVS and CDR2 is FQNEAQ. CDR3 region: CASSSGQAYSNQPQHF. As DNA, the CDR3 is TGTGCCAGCAGCTCCGGACAGGCCTATAGCAATCAGCCCCAGCATTTT.

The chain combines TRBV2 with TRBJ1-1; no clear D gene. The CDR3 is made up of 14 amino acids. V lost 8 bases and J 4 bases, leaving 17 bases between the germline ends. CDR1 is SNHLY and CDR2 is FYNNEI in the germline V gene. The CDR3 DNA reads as TGTGCCAGCTTACTAGCAGGCGGTGGCACTGAAGCTTTCTTT. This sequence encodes CASLLAGGGTEAFF.

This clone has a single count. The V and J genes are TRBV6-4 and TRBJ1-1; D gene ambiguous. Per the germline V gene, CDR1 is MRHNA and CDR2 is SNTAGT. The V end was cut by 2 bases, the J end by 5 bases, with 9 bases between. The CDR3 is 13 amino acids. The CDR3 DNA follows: TGTGCCAGCAGTGACGAGAGAGGAACTGAAGCTTTCTTT. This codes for CASSDERGTEAFF.

CDR3 region: CASSPHRGLNTEAFF. In DNA, the CDR3 is TGTGCCAGCAGCCCTCATAGGGGCTTGAACACTGAAGCTTTCTTT. The chain combines TRBV5-5 with TRBJ1-1, with D possibly matching TRBD1 (5 bases). This CDR3 is 15 amino acids long. V lost 4 bases and J lost 0, with 13 bases in between. CDR1 is SGHKS and CDR2 is YYEKEE in the germline V gene (reference sequence).

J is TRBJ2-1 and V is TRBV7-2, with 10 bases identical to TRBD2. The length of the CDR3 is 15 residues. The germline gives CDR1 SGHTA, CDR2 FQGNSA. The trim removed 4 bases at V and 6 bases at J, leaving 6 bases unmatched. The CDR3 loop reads CASSSTAGGPNEQFF. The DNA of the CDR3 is TGTGCCAGCAGCTCCACAGCGGGGGGGCCCAATGAGCAGTTCTTC.

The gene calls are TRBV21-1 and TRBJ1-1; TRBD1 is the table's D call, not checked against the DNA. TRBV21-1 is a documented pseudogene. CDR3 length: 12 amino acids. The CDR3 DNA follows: TGTGCCAGCAGCAGAGTACAGGGTGAAGCTTTCTTT. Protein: CASSRVQGEAFF.

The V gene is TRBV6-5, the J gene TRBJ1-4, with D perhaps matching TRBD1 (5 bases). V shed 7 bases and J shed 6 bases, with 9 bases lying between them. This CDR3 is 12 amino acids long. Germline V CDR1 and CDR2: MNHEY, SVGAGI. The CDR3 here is CASNRRDEKLFF. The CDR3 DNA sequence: TGTGCCAGCAACAGGAGGGATGAAAAACTGTTTTTT.

As DNA, the CDR3 is TGCGCCAGCAGCTTGGCATGGGGGACCACTGAAGCTTTCTTT. This translates into CASSLAWGTTEAFF. The chain combines TRBV5-1 with TRBJ1-1; the D gene is possibly TRBD1 (5 bases). The V end lost 0 bases, the J end lost 4 bases, and 10 bases lay between the germline ends. Germline CDR1 SGHRS, CDR2 YFSETQ. The CDR3 spans 14 residues.

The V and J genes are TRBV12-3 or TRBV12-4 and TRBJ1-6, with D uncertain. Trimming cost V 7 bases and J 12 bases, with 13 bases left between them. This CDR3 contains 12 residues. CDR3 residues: CASTGKRQPLHF. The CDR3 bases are TGTGCCAGCACCGGGAAACGACAACCCCTCCACTTT.

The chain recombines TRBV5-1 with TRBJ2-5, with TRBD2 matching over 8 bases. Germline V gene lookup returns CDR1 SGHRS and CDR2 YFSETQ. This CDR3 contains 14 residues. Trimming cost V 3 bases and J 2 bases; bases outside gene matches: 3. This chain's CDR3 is CASSSTGGQETQYF. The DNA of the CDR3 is TGCGCCAGCAGCTCCACGGGGGGGCAAGAGACCCAGTACTTC. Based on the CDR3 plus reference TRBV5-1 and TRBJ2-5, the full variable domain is KAGVTQTPRYLIKTRGQQVTLSCSPISGHRSVSWYQQTPGQGLQFLFEYFSETQRNKGNFPGRFSGRQFSNSRSEMNVSTLELGDSALYLCASSSTGGQETQYFGPGTRLLVL.

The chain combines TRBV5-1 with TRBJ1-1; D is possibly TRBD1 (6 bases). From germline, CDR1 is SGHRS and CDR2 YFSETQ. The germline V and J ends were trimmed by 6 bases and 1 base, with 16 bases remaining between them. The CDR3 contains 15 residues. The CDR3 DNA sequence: TGCGCCAGCACCCATTCGACAGGATCGAACACTGAAGCTTTCTTT. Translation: CASTHSTGSNTEAFF.

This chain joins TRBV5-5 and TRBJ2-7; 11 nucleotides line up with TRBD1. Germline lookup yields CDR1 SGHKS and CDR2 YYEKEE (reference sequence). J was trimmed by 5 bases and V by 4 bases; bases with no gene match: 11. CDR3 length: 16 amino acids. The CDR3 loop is CASSPGFRTGGNEQYF. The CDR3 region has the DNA TGTGCCAGCAGCCCGGGGTTTAGGACAGGGGGCAACGAGCAGTACTTC.

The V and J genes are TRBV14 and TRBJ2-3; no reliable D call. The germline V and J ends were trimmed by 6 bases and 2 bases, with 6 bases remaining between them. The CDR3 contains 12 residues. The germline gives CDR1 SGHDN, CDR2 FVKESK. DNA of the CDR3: TGTGCCAGCAGTTTAGTCACAGATACGCAGTATTTT. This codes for CASSLVTDTQYF.

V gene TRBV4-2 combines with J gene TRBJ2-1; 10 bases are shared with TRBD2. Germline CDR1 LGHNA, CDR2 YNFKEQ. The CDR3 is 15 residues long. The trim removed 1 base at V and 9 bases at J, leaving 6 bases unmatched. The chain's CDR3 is CASSQGKAGGLEQFF. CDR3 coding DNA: TGTGCCAGCAGCCAAGGAAAAGCGGGGGGGCTTGAGCAGTTCTTC.

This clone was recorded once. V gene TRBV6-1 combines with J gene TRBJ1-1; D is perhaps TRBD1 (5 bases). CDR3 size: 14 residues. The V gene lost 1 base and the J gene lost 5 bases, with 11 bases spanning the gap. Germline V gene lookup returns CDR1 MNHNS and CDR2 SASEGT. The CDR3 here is CASSEGFGGTEAFF. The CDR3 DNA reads TGTGCCAGCAGTGAAGGCTTCGGGGGGACTGAAGCTTTCTTT.

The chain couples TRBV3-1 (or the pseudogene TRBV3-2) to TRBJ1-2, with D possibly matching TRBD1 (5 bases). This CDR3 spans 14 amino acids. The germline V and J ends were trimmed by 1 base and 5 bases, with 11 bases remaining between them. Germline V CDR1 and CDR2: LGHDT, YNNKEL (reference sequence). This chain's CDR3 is CASSQAGGEYGYTF. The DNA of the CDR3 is TGTGCCAGCAGCCAAGCTGGGGGAGAATATGGCTACACCTTC.

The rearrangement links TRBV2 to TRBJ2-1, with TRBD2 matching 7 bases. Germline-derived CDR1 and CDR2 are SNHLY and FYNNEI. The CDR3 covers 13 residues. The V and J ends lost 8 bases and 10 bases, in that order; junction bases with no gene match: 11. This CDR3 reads CASSREQRGEQFF. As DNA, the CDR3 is TGTGCCAGCTCGAGGGAGCAGCGGGGCGAGCAGTTCTTC.

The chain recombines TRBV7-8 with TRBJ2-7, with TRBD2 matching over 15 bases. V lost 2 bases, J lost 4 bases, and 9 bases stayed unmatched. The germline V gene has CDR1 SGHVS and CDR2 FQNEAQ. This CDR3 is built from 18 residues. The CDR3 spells CASSLPPRTSGGVYEQYF. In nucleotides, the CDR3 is TGTGCCAGCAGCTTACCACCACGGACTAGCGGGGGGGTGTACGAGCAGTACTTC. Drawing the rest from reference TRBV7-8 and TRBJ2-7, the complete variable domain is GAGVSQSPRYKVAKRGQDVALRCDPISGHVSLFWYQQALGQGPEFLTYFQNEAQLDKSGLPSDRFFAERPEGSVSTLKIQRTQQEDSAVYLCASSLPPRTSGGVYEQYFGPGTRLTVT.

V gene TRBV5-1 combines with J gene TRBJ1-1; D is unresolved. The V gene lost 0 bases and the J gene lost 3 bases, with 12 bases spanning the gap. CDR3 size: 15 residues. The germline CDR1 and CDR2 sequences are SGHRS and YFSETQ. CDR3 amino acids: CASSLGSFEDTEAFF. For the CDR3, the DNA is TGCGCCAGCAGCTTGGGTAGTTTTGAGGACACTGAAGCTTTCTTT.

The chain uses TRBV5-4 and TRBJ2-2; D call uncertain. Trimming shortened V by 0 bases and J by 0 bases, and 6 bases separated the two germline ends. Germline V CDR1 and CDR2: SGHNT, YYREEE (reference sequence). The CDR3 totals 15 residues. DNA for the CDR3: TGTGCCAGCAGCTTGGAAGGCACGAACACCGGGGAGCTGTTTTTT. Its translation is CASSLEGTNTGELFF. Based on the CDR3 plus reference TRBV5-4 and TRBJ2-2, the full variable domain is ETGVTQSPTHLIKTRGQQVTLRCSSQSGHNTVSWYQQALGQGPQFIFQYYREEENGRGNFPPRFSGLQFPNYSSELNVNALELDDSALYLCASSLEGTNTGELFFGEGSRLTVL.

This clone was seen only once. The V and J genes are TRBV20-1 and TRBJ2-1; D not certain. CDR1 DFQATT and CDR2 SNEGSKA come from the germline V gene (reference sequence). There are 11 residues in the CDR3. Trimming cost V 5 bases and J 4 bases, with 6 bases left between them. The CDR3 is CSAGSYNEQFF. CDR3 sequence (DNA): TGCAGTGCTGGGTCATACAATGAGCAGTTCTTC.

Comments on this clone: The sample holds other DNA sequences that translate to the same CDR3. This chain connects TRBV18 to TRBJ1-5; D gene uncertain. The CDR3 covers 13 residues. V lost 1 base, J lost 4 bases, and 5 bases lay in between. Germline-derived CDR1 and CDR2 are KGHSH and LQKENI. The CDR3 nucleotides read TGTGCCAGCTCACCACAGGAGAATCAGCCCCAGCATTTT. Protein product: CASSPQENQPQHF.

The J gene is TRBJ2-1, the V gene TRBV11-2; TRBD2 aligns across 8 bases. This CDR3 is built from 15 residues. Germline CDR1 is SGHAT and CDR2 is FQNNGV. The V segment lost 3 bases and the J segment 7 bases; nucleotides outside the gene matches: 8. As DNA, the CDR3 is TGTGCCAGCAGCTTCCCCGGGACTAGTCATAATGAGCAGTTCTTC. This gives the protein CASSFPGTSHNEQFF. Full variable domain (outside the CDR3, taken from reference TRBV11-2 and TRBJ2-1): EAGVAQSPRYKIIEKRQSVAFWCNPISGHATLYWYQQILGQGPKLLIQFQNNGVVDDSQLPKDRFSAERLKGVDSTLKIQPAKLEDSAVYLCASSFPGTSHNEQFFGPGTRLTVL.